The 32 T cell receptor beta chains below were found in one sample sequenced in a study of blood T cell repertoires in COVID-19. Produced via immunoSEQ multiplex PCR; TCRdb's table is partial and in-frame only. This sample has 90,000 to 100,000 clones; just under 90% occur once, and the top ten carry about 16%. The sequencing input was peripheral blood. The receptors stem from a human donor in a cohort sampled during active COVID-19.

V and J are TRBV18 and TRBJ2-6; a possible D gene is TRBD1 (5 bases). Trimming removed 5 bases at V and 1 base at J, with 12 bases between. This CDR3 region has 16 residues. Looked up from germline, CDR1 is KGHSH and CDR2 is LQKENI. This CDR3 reads CASSTSTESGANVLTF. CDR3 DNA: TGTGCCAGCTCAACGTCGACAGAATCTGGGGCCAACGTCCTGACTTTC.

This chain links TRBV4-3 with TRBJ1-1; 7 nucleotides line up with TRBD1. CDR1 LGHNA and CDR2 YSLEER come from the germline V gene. The CDR3 is 16 residues long. The junction had 8 bases not matched to a gene; V was cut back by 0 bases and J by 4 bases. In nucleotides, the CDR3 is TGCGCCAGCAGCCAAGATCTGGCAGGGGGTTTCACTGAAGCTTTCTTT. As protein: CASSQDLAGGFTEAFF.

The gene calls are TRBV2 and TRBJ1-4, with D hard to call. V lost 6 bases and J 7 bases, leaving 18 bases between the germline ends. The CDR3 runs to 15 residues. Germline V lookup: CDR1 SNHLY, CDR2 FYNNEI. The CDR3 is CASRVPGLEGEKLFF. In DNA, the CDR3 is TGTGCCAGCAGGGTACCGGGCCTCGAGGGTGAAAAACTGTTTTTT.

CDR3 residues: CASSVGVAETQYF. Written as DNA, the CDR3 is TGTGCCAGCAGCGTCGGGGTAGCAGAGACCCAGTACTTC. V and J are TRBV9 and TRBJ2-5; possibly TRBD2 for D (5 bases). Germline lookup yields CDR1 SGDLS and CDR2 YYNGEE. Trimming left V 2 bases short and J 4 bases short, with 9 bases between. This CDR3 has 13 amino acids.

The chain combines TRBV10-3 with TRBJ2-7; weak D call: TRBD2 (5 bases). Trimming cost V 5 bases and J 6 bases, with 17 bases left between them. CDR3 length equals 14 residues. Germline lookup yields CDR1 ENHRY and CDR2 SYGVKD. CDR3 loop: CAISTDGLAREQYF. The CDR3 DNA follows: TGTGCCATCAGTACCGACGGGCTAGCCCGCGAGCAGTACTTC.

This chain links TRBV30 with TRBJ1-1; D perhaps matches TRBD1 (5 bases). V lost 0 bases and J lost 4, with 12 bases in between. The CDR3 is 14 amino acids. In germline, CDR1 is GTSNPN, CDR2 SVGIG (reference sequence). The CDR3 region has the DNA TGTGCCTGGAGTGTAATGGTAGGGGCCACTGAAGCTTTCTTT. This encodes CAWSVMVGATEAFF.

The V gene is TRBV5-4, the J gene TRBJ1-3; D unresolved. Germline V CDR1 and CDR2: SGHNT, YYREEE (reference sequence). This CDR3 has 15 amino acids. V lost 4 bases and J lost 4, with 15 bases in between. The CDR3 sequence is CASSLDQLEGNTIYF. The CDR3 coding sequence is TGTGCCAGCAGCCTAGACCAGTTAGAGGGAAACACCATATATTTT.

The chain recombines TRBV7-9 with TRBJ2-1, with a tentative D call TRBD1 (6 bases). V lost 5 bases and J 10 bases, leaving 9 bases between the germline ends. From germline, CDR1 is SEHNR and CDR2 FQNEAQ (reference sequence). The CDR3 runs 11 residues. The CDR3 region is CASSEGTEQFF. The CDR3 DNA sequence: TGTGCCAGCAGCGAAGGGACAGAGCAGTTCTTC.

The chain combines TRBV30 with TRBJ1-4; 7 bases are a match to TRBD1. Germline lookup yields CDR1 GTSNPN and CDR2 SVGIG (reference sequence). Germline trimming cut 3 bases from V and 1 base from J; bases unmatched to any gene: 2. This CDR3 is 14 amino acids long. The CDR3 spells CAWRRQGTNEKLFF. The CDR3 bases are TGTGCCTGGAGGCGACAGGGAACTAATGAAAAACTGTTTTTT.

The CDR3 DNA reads as TGTGCCAGCAGCCGACTAGCGGGGAGTAATGAGCAGTTCTTC. Translated: CASSRLAGSNEQFF. V gene TRBV3-1 (or the pseudogene TRBV3-2) combines with J gene TRBJ2-1; 11 bases line up with TRBD2. The germline CDR1 and CDR2 sequences are LGHDT and YNNKEL (reference sequence). The CDR3 has 14 amino acids. J lost 7 bases, V lost 4 bases, and 3 bases had no gene match.

This chain connects TRBV6-6 to TRBJ2-3; 13 bases fit TRBD2. V lost 5 bases, J lost 2 bases, and 4 bases stayed unmatched. Germline CDR1 reads MNHNY; CDR2 reads SVGAGI (reference sequence). CDR3 length: 16 amino acids. CDR3 sequence (DNA): TGTGCCAGCAGTCAACTAGCGGGGGGGCCCACAGATACGCAGTATTTT. Its translation is CASSQLAGGPTDTQYF.

This chain joins TRBV28 and TRBJ1-2; tentatively, D is TRBD1 (5 bases). This CDR3 has 15 amino acids. Germline CDR1 MDHEN, CDR2 SYDVKM. Trimming left V 2 bases short and J 4 bases short, with 14 bases between. In nucleotides, the CDR3 is TGTGCCAGCAGTTTAGGAAGACAGCCTCTCTATGGCTACACCTTC. It is translated as CASSLGRQPLYGYTF.

The chain couples TRBV4-1 to TRBJ2-7, with TRBD1 matching 8 bases. This CDR3 region has 15 residues. From germline, CDR1 is MGHRA and CDR2 YSYEKL. V lost 4 bases to trimming and J lost 3 bases; unmatched junction nucleotides: 8. CDR3 DNA sequence: TGCGCCAGCAGCCGTTCCCCGGGACAGGACTACGAGCAGTACTTC. Encoded protein: CASSRSPGQDYEQYF.

V is TRBV4-3 and J is TRBJ2-1; D is possibly TRBD1 (6 bases). This CDR3 region has 13 residues. Germline assignment: CDR1 LGHNA and CDR2 YSLEER. V lost 4 bases, J lost 10 bases, and 14 bases lay in between. CDR3 in amino acids: CASSLGHPTEQFF. The CDR3 region has the DNA TGCGCCAGCAGCCTGGGACATCCTACGGAGCAGTTCTTC.

The genes are TRBV4-1 and TRBJ1-3; D unresolved. The V end lost 4 bases, the J end lost 1 base, and 14 bases lay between the germline ends. Germline assignment: CDR1 MGHRA and CDR2 YSYEKL. CDR3 length: 16 amino acids. CDR3 nucleotide sequence: TGCGCCAGCAGCCTAGACCCCGTTGTATCTGGAAACACCATATATTTT. Amino acids: CASSLDPVVSGNTIYF.

This sequence joins TRBV5-1 and TRBJ2-3; 9 nucleotides agree with TRBD1. CDR1 is SGHRS, CDR2 YFSETQ, per germline. The length of the CDR3 is 16 residues. The V and J ends lost 5 bases and 1 base, in that order; junction bases with no gene match: 8. The CDR3 bases are TGCGCCAGCAGGGCGGGACAGGGTGCGGGCACAGATACGCAGTATTTT. Translation: CASRAGQGAGTDTQYF.

The chain uses TRBV5-4 and TRBJ1-5; tentative D call: TRBD1 (6 bases). Trimming left V 0 bases short and J 5 bases short, with 12 bases between. CDR3 length equals 15 residues. Germline V gene lookup returns CDR1 SGHNT and CDR2 YYREEE (reference sequence). Here the CDR3 DNA reads TGTGCCAGCAGCTTGGATGGACAGACTGATCAGCCCCAGCATTTT. Translation: CASSLDGQTDQPQHF.

The genes are TRBV12-5 and TRBJ1-1; D might be TRBD1 (5 bases). Deletions cut 3 bases from V and 3 bases from J, with 17 bases between. Germline V gives CDR1 LGHNT, CDR2 FRNRAP. This CDR3 comprises 16 residues. This CDR3 reads CASGFWAGQGYTEAFF. Written as DNA, the CDR3 is TGTGCTAGTGGTTTCTGGGCAGGGCAGGGTTACACTGAAGCTTTCTTT.

This chain links TRBV28 with TRBJ2-1, with a possible D match to TRBD1 (6 bases). The CDR3 covers 13 residues. V lost 2 bases, J lost 15 bases, and 17 bases lay in between. The germline gives CDR1 MDHEN, CDR2 SYDVKM. The CDR3 DNA reads TGTGCCAGCAGTTTAGGGGGCACCGGGTACTGGTTCTTC. It codes for CASSLGGTGYWFF. Drawing the rest from reference TRBV28 and TRBJ2-1, the complete variable domain is DVKVTQSSRYLVKRTGEKVFLECVQDMDHENMFWYRQDPGLGLRLIYFSYDVKMKEKGDIPEGYSVSREKKERFSLILESASTNQTSMYLCASSLGGTGYWFFGPGTRLTVL.

This chain joins TRBV4-1 and TRBJ2-1, with 7 bases matching TRBD2. The germline V gene encodes CDR1 MGHRA and CDR2 YSYEKL. The J segment lost 0 bases and the V segment lost 1 base, leaving 9 bases of the junction unmatched. This CDR3 is 18 amino acids long. CDR3 sequence reads: CASSQVDMGGSSYNEQFF. In nucleotides, the CDR3 is TGCGCCAGCAGCCAAGTAGATATGGGGGGGAGCTCCTACAATGAGCAGTTCTTC.

V and J are TRBV19 and TRBJ1-1, with D possibly being TRBD1 (5 bases). V was shortened by 4 bases and J by 6 bases, with 21 bases between the two germline ends. This CDR3 has 16 residues. CDR1 is LNHDA, CDR2 SQIVND, per germline (reference sequence). The CDR3 region has the DNA TGTGCCAGTAGTAGGGGATCGGCAGGAGGGGTTGCTGAAGCTTTCTTT. Translation: CASSRGSAGGVAEAFF.

This rearrangement joins TRBV5-4 to TRBJ1-1; tentative D call: TRBD1 (6 bases). V gave up 4 bases and J gave up 4 bases, with 11 bases separating them. Germline V lookup: CDR1 SGHNT, CDR2 YYREEE (reference sequence). The CDR3 is 13 residues long. The CDR3 nucleotides are TGTGCCAGCAGCCCTCAGGACAGCACTGAAGCTTTCTTT. It codes for CASSPQDSTEAFF.

This clone was picked up a small number of times. In DNA form, the CDR3 reads TGTGCCAGTAGTATTGAAGGAGGAAACTATGGCTACACCTTC. It codes for CASSIEGGNYGYTF. This chain links TRBV19 with TRBJ1-2; D gene ambiguous. In germline, CDR1 is LNHDA, CDR2 SQIVND (reference sequence). V was clipped by 3 bases and J by 2 bases, with 10 bases between them. The CDR3 is 14 residues long.

The table lists this clone with a count of one. The chain is built from TRBV6-7 and TRBJ1-2, with unresolved D. TRBV6-7 is an ORF, and what it does is uncertain. V was cut by 0 bases and J by 4 bases, with 15 bases left in between. This CDR3 contains 16 residues. CDR3 region: CASSYSPKEESYGYTF. The CDR3 nucleotides are TGTGCCAGCAGTTACTCGCCTAAGGAGGAGAGCTATGGCTACACCTTC.

This sequence joins TRBV2 and TRBJ2-7, with D unclear. Germline CDR1 is SNHLY and CDR2 is FYNNEI. V was cut by 3 bases and J by 1 base, with 22 bases left in between. This CDR3 region has 18 residues. CDR3 DNA: TGTGCCAGCAGTGATCCTTTAGAGATGCTGCCCCGATCCTACGAGCAGTACTTC. This translates into CASSDPLEMLPRSYEQYF.

The chain recombines TRBV9 with TRBJ1-3; maybe TRBD1 (6 bases). CDR3 length: 15 amino acids. Germline CDR1 reads SGDLS; CDR2 reads YYNGEE. V was clipped by 7 bases and J by 4 bases, with 18 bases between them. CDR3 DNA sequence: TGTGCCAGCGGCCCAGTGGACAGTTTAGGAAACACCATATATTTT. Amino acid sequence: CASGPVDSLGNTIYF.

This chain links TRBV28 with TRBJ1-1, with D uncertain. Germline CDR1 and CDR2: MDHEN and SYDVKM. V was clipped by 6 bases and J by 3 bases, with 8 bases between them. The CDR3 is 12 residues long. This CDR3 reads CASRSTHTEAFF. In DNA, the CDR3 is TGTGCCAGCAGATCTACTCACACTGAAGCTTTCTTT.

V gene TRBV5-3 combines with J gene TRBJ1-2, with D tentatively TRBD1 (6 bases). TRBV5-3 is reported as an ORF; its role is uncertain. The CDR3 length is 12 residues. V gave up 4 bases and J gave up 8 bases, with 12 bases separating them. CDR3 loop: CARSHNRDGYTF. CDR3 bases: TGTGCCAGAAGCCATAACAGGGACGGCTACACCTTC.

The V and J genes are TRBV6-5 and TRBJ2-1; 12 bases align to TRBD2. The V gene's germline CDR1 is MNHEY and CDR2 SVGAGI. The V gene end was trimmed by 6 bases and the J gene end by 2 bases; junction bases not matched to a gene: 2. This CDR3 is 15 amino acids long. This CDR3 is CASSTSGGTYNEQFF. CDR3 sequence (DNA): TGTGCCAGCAGCACTAGCGGGGGGACCTACAATGAGCAGTTCTTC.

The gene calls are TRBV5-1 and TRBJ1-4; 10 positions agree with TRBD1. The CDR3 has 16 residues. Germline V gene sequence: CDR1 SGHRS, CDR2 YFSETQ. V lost 2 bases, J lost 7 bases, and 8 bases stayed unmatched. CDR3: CASSLETTGGGEKLFF. CDR3 in DNA: TGCGCCAGCAGCTTAGAAACGACAGGGGGCGGTGAAAAACTGTTTTTT. Combining the CDR3 with reference TRBV5-1 and TRBJ1-4 gives the whole variable domain KAGVTQTPRYLIKTRGQQVTLSCSPISGHRSVSWYQQTPGQGLQFLFEYFSETQRNKGNFPGRFSGRQFSNSRSEMNVSTLELGDSALYLCASSLETTGGGEKLFFGSGTQLSVL.

About this clone: The junction shows a germline mismatch at one end, possibly a read error. The rearrangement joins TRBV7-7 to TRBJ2-5; D gene ambiguous. The length of the CDR3 is 16 residues. CDR1 is SSHAT and CDR2 is FNYEAQ in the germline V gene (reference sequence). As DNA, the CDR3 is TGTGCTAGCAGCTTAGGGCGAATGACTGTAAAAGAGACCCAGTACTTC. As protein: CASSLGRMTVKETQYF.

This chain's CDR3 is CASTMEGALGNSPLHF. CDR3 in DNA: TGTGCCAGCACAATGGAGGGGGCTCTTGGAAATTCACCCCTCCACTTT. The gene calls are TRBV3-1 (or the pseudogene TRBV3-2) and TRBJ1-6, with 7 bases identical to TRBD1. V shed 7 bases and J 7 bases; nucleotides not matched to a gene: 13. CDR1 is LGHDT, CDR2 YNNKEL, per germline (reference sequence). The CDR3 consists of 16 residues.